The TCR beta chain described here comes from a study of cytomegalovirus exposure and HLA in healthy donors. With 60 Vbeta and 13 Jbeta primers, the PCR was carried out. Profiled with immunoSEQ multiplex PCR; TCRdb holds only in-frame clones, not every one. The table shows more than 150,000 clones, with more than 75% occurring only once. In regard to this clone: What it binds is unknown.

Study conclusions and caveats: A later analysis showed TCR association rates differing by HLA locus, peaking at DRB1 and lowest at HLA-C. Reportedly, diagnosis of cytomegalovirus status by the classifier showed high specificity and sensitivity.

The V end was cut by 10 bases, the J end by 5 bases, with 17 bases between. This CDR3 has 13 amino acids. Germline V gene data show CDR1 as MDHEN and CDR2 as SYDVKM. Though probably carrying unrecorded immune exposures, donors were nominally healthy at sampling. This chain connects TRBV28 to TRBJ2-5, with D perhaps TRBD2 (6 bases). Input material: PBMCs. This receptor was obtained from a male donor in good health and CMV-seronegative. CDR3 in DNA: TGTGCCATCCAGGAGGGAGGCGGGGAGACCCAGTACTTC. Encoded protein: CAIQEGGGETQYF.